The following is a T cell receptor beta chain sequence with its context. Positive CCR7 selection of CD45RO-negative cells yielded the naive CD8 cells, and terminally differentiated effector memory CD45RA+ cells were excluded. The donors were adults (healthy and HIV-negative) with no recent acute infections or vaccinations. Only Caucasian adults living in Nashville, Tennessee made up the donor group. These data are taken from a study of shared clonotypes between healthy human individuals. Execution of the assay was at deep level. The authors loaded 200 ng DNA, 30,000 to 35,000 T cell genomes, into sorted-subset replicate PCRs. The protocol was immunoSEQ multiplex PCR, while the TCRdb copy is restricted to in-frame clones and leaves out a portion. The sample holds over 750,000 clones, around 96% seen once. CDR1 and CDR2 (germline): LNHDA, SQIVND (reference sequence). Trimming at V came to 9 bases and at J to 0 bases, leaving 12 bases not matched to a gene. The CDR3 length is 17 residues.

The gene calls are TRBV19 and TRBJ2-2; 8 bases are a match to TRBD1. The sequencing sample was made of naive CD8+ T cells sorted from blood. The receptor's source is a young man in good health. DNA for the CDR3: TGTGCCAGCCGTATCGGGGAGACAGGGGCGAACACCGGGGAGCTGTTTTTT. Protein sequence: CASRIGETGANTGELFF.